One and the same sample provided the 6 T cell receptor beta chains below, sequenced in a study of blood T cell repertoires in COVID-19. Produced via immunoSEQ multiplex PCR; TCRdb's table is partial and in-frame only. Of 120,000 or so clones in the sample, 70% to 80% were seen once. The sequenced sample was peripheral blood. The source is a human donor in a cohort sampled during active COVID-19.

This clone was detected once. The V and J genes are TRBV28 and TRBJ2-3; 8 positions match TRBD2. Germline CDR1 and CDR2: MDHEN and SYDVKM. CDR3 length equals 15 residues. The ends lost 5 bases at V and 2 bases at J; junction bases unmatched: 6. CDR3 amino acids: CASSILAGNTDTQYF. The CDR3 DNA follows: TGTGCCAGCAGTATCTTAGCGGGGAACACAGATACGCAGTATTTT.

This clone was picked up a small number of times. The V gene is TRBV4-3, the J gene TRBJ1-5; tentatively, D is TRBD1 (5 bases). Germline V gene sequence: CDR1 LGHNA, CDR2 YSLEER. Trimming removed 0 bases at V and 9 bases at J, with 18 bases between. This CDR3 has 16 residues. In DNA form, the CDR3 reads TGCGCCAGCAGCCAAGAGGAGGGGCTCCCGAGCGTGCCCCAGCATTTT. This gives the protein CASSQEEGLPSVPQHF.

This clone has a handful of counts. J is TRBJ2-7 and V is TRBV30; possible D gene TRBD2, 6 bases. In germline, CDR1 is GTSNPN, CDR2 SVGIG (reference sequence). Trimming stripped 0 bases from V and 5 bases from J, with 14 bases between. This CDR3 region has 14 residues. CDR3 in DNA: TGTGCCTGGAGTGTAATTGGGAGGTCTCACGAGCAGTACTTC. Protein product: CAWSVIGRSHEQYF.

This clone was picked up a small number of times. The chain carries TRBV7-2 and TRBJ2-3; weak D call: TRBD1 (5 bases). Germline V gene sequence: CDR1 SGHTA, CDR2 FQGNSA. The V and J ends lost 3 bases and 1 base respectively, with 11 bases between them. The length of the CDR3 is 15 residues. CDR3 DNA sequence: TGTGCCAGCAGCTTTATGGCAGGGCGCACAGATACGCAGTATTTT. This sequence encodes CASSFMAGRTDTQYF.

The chain combines TRBV5-6 with TRBJ1-2; weak D call: TRBD1 (5 bases). Trimming removed 8 bases from V and 3 bases from J, with 14 bases in between. CDR3 length: 13 amino acids. Germline V lookup: CDR1 SGHDT, CDR2 YYEEEE. The CDR3 reads CASKGAAHYGYTF. Written as DNA, the CDR3 is TGTGCCAGTAAAGGGGCGGCGCACTATGGCTACACCTTC.

The chain uses TRBV5-1 and TRBJ2-6; 7 bases fit TRBD2. CDR3 size: 18 residues. CDR1 and CDR2 from the germline V gene are SGHRS and YFSETQ. V was clipped by 3 bases and J by 2 bases; unmatched bases: 11. Here the CDR3 reads CASSSRGGVMAGANVLTF. The CDR3 DNA follows: TGCGCCAGCAGCTCCCGGGGAGGGGTGATGGCTGGGGCCAACGTCCTGACTTTC.